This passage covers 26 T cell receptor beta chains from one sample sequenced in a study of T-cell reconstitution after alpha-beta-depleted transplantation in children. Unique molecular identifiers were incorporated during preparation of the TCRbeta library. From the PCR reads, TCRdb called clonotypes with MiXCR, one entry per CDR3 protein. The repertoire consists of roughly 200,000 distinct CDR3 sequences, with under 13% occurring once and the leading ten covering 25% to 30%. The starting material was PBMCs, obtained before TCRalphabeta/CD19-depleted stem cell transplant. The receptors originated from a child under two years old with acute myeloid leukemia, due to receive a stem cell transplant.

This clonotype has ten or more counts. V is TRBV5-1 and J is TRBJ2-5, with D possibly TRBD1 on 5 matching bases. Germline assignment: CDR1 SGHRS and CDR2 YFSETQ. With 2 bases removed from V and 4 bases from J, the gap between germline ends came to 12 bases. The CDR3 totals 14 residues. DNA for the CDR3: TGCGCCAGCAGCTTTGCAGGGAAGGGAGAGACCCAGTACTTC. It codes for CASSFAGKGETQYF.

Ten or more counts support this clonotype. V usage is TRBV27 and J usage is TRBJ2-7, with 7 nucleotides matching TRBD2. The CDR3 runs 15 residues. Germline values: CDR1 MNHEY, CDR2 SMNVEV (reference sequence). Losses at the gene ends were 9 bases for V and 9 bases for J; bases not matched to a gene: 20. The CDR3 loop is CARGSASGCPRWQYF. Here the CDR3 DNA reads TGTGCCAGAGGGTCCGCTAGCGGATGCCCCAGGTGGCAGTACTTC.

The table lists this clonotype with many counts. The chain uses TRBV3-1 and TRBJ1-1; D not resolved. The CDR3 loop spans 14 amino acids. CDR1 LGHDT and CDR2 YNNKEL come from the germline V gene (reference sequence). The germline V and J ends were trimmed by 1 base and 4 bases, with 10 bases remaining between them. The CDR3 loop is CASSQARRGTEAFF. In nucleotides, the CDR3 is TGTGCCAGCAGCCAAGCTCGACGGGGCACTGAAGCTTTCTTT. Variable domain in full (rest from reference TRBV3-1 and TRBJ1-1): DTAVSQTPKYLVTQMGNDKSIKCEQNLGHDTMYWYKQDSKKFLKIMFSYNNKELIINETVPNRFSPKSPDKAHLNLHINSLELGDSAVYFCASSQARRGTEAFFGQGTRLTVV.

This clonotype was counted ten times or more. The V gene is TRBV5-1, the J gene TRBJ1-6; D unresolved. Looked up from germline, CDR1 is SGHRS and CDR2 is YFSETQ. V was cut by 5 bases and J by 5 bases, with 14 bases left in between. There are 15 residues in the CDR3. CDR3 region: CASSRWPANNSPLHF. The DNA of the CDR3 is TGCGCCAGCAGTAGGTGGCCCGCGAATAATTCACCCCTCCACTTT.

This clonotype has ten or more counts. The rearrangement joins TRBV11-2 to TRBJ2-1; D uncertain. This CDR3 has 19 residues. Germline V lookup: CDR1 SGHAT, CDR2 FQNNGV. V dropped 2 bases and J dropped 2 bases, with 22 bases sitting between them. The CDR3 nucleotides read TGTGCCAGCAGCTTAAGTTCGATCTGGGCGTCTGGACCCTACAATGAGCAGTTCTTC. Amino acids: CASSLSSIWASGPYNEQFF.

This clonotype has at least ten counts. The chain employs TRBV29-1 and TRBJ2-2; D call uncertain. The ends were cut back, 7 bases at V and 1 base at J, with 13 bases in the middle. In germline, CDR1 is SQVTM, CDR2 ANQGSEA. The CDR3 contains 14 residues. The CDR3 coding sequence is TGCAGCGCCCATCGTGGAGAGAACACCGGGGAGCTGTTTTTT. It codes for CSAHRGENTGELFF.

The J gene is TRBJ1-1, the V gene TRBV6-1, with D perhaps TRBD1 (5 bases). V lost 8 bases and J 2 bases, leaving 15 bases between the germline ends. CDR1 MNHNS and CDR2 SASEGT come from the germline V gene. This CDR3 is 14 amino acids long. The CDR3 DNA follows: TGTGCCAGCGACCGTAGGGACTCTAACACTGAAGCTTTCTTT. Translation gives CASDRRDSNTEAFF.

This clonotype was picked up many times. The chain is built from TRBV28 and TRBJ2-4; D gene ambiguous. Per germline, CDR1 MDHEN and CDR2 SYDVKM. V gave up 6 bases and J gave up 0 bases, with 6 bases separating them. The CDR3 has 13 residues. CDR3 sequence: CASRETAKNIQYF. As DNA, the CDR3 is TGTGCCAGCAGAGAGACAGCCAAAAACATTCAGTACTTC.

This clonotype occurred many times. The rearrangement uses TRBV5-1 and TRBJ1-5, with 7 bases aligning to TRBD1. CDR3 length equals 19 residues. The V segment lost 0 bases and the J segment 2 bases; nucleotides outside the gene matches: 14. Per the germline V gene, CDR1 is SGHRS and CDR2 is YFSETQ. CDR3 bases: TGCGCCAGCAGCTTGGGAGGGGACAGTGTAGAGGAGGGCAATCAGCCCCAGCATTTT. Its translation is CASSLGGDSVEEGNQPQHF. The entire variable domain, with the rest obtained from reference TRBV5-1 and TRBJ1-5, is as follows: KAGVTQTPRYLIKTRGQQVTLSCSPISGHRSVSWYQQTPGQGLQFLFEYFSETQRNKGNFPGRFSGRQFSNSRSEMNVSTLELGDSALYLCASSLGGDSVEEGNQPQHFGDGTRLSIL.

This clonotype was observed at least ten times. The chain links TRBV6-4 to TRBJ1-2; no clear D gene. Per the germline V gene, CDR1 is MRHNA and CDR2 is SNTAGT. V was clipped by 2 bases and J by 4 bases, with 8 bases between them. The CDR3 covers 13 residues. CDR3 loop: CASSDGKGYGYTF. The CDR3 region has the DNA TGTGCCAGCAGTGACGGGAAAGGCTATGGCTACACCTTC.

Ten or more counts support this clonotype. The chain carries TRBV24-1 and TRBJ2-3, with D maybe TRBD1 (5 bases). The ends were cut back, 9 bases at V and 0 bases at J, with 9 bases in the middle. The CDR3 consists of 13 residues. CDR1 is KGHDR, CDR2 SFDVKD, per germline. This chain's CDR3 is CATGAVSTDTQYF. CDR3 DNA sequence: TGTGCCACCGGGGCGGTTAGCACAGATACGCAGTATTTT.

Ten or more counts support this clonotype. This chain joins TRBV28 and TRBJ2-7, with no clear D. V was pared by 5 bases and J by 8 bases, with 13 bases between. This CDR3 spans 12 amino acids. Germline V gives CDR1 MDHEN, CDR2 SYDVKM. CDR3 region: CASSPIADKQYF. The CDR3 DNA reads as TGTGCCAGCAGTCCCATCGCCGACAAGCAGTACTTC. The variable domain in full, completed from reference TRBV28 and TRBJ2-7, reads DVKVTQSSRYLVKRTGEKVFLECVQDMDHENMFWYRQDPGLGLRLIYFSYDVKMKEKGDIPEGYSVSREKKERFSLILESASTNQTSMYLCASSPIADKQYFGPGTRLTVT.

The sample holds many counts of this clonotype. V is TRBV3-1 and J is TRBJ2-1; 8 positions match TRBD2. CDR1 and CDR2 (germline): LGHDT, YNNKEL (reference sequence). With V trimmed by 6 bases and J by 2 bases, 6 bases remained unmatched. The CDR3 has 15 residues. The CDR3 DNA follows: TGTGCCAGCAGGGAAACTAGCGGCCCCTACAATGAGCAGTTCTTC. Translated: CASRETSGPYNEQFF.

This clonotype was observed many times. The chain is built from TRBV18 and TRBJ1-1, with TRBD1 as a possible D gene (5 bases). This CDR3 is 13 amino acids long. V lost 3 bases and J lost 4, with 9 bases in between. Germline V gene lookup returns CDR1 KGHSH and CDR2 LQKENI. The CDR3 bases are TGTGCCAGCTCACCTGGGGGTAGCACTGAAGCTTTCTTT. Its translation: CASSPGGSTEAFF.

The CDR3 nucleotides are TGTGCCAGCAGCGTAAGGGGGGAACCGAGCACAGATACGCAGTATTTT. It translates to CASSVRGEPSTDTQYF. The rearrangement joins TRBV9 to TRBJ2-3; TRBD1 or TRBD2 may be the D gene (6 bases each). Germline V CDR1 and CDR2: SGDLS, YYNGEE. The CDR3 spans 16 residues. Trimming took 1 base from V and 0 from J, leaving 12 bases between them.

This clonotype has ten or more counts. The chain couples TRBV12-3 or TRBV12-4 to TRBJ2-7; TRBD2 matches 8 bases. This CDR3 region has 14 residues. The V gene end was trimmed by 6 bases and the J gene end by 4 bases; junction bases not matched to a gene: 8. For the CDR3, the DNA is TGTGCCAGCAGCCCCGGGACTAGGCTATACGAGCAGTACTTC. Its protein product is CASSPGTRLYEQYF.

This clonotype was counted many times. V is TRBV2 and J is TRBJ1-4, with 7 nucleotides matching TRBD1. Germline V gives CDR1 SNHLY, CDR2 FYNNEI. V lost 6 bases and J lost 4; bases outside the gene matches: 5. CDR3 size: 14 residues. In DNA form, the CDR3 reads TGTGCCAGCAGATCGACAGGGAGTAATGAAAAACTGTTTTTT. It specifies CASRSTGSNEKLFF.

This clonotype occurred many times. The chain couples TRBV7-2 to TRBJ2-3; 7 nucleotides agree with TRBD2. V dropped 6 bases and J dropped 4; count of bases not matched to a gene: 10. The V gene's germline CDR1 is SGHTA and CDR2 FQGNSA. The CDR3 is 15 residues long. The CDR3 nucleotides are TGTGCCAGCAGTCTCAGCGGGAATGAGGCAGATACGCAGTATTTT. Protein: CASSLSGNEADTQYF.

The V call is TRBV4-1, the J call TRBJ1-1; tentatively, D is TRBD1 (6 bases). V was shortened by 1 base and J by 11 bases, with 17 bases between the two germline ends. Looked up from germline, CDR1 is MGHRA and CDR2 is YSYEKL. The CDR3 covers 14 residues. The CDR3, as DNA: TGCGCCAGCAGCCAAGCTCAATCGGACAGTACGGCTTTCTTT. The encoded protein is CASSQAQSDSTAFF.

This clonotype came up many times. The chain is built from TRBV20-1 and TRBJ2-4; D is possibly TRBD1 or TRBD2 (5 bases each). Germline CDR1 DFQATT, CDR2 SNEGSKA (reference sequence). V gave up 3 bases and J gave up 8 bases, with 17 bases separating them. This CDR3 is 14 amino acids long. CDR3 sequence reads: CSASRDRRADIQYF. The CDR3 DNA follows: TGCAGTGCTAGCCGGGACCGGAGAGCGGACATTCAGTACTTC.

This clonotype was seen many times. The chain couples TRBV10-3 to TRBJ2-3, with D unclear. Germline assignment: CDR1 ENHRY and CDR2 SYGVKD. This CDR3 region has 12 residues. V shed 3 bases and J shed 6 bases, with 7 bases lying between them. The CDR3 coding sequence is TGTGCCATCAGTGACCCTACTGATACGCAGTATTTT. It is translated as CAISDPTDTQYF.

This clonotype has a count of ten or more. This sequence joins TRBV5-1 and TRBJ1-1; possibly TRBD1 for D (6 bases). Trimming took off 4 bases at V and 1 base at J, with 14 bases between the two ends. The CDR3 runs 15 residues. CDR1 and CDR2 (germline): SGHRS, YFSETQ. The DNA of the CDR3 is TGCGCCAGCAGCGTGGAGACAGGCCCGAACACTGAAGCTTTCTTT. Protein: CASSVETGPNTEAFF.

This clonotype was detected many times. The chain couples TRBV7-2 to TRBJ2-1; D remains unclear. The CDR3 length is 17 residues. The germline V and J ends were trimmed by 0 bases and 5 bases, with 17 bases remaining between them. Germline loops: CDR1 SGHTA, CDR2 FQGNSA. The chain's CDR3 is CASSLAIDSRRDNEQFF. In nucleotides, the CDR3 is TGTGCCAGCAGCTTAGCAATTGACTCCCGAAGGGACAATGAGCAGTTCTTC.

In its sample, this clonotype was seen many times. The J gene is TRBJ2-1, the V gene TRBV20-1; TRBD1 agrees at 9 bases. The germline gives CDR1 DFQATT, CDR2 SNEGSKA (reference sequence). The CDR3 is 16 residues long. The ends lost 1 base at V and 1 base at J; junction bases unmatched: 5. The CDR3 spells CSARGWTGVSYNEQFF. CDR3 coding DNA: TGCAGTGCTAGAGGTTGGACAGGGGTTTCCTACAATGAGCAGTTCTTC.

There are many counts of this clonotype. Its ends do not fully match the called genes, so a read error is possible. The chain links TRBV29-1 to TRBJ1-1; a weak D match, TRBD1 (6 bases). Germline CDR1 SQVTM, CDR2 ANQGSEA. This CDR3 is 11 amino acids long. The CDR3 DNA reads TGCAGCGTCGAAGGGGGACGGGTTACTTTCTTT. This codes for CSVEGGRVTFF.

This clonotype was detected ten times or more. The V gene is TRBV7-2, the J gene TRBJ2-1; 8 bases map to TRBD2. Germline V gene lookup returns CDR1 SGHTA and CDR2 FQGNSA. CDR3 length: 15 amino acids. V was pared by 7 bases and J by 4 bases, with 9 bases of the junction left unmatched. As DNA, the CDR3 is TGTGCCAGCATGGGGTTCGGGACTAGATACAATGAGCAGTTCTTC. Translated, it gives CASMGFGTRYNEQFF.